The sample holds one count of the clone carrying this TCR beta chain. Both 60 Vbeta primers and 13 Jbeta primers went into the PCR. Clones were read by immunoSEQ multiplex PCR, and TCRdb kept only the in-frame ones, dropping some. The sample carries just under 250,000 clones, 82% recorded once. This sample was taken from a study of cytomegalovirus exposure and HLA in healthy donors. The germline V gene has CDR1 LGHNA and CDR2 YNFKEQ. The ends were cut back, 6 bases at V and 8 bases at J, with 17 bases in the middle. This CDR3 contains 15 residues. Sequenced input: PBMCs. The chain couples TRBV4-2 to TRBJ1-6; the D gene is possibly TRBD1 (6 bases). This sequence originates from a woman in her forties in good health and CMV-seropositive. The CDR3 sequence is CASRSSGHSDSPLHF. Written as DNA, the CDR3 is TGTGCCAGCAGATCTTCGGGACATTCGGATTCACCCCTCCACTTT.